The sample holds many counts of the clone carrying this T cell receptor (beta chain). Its cognate antigen is unknown. This entry is derived from a study of T cells in Graves' hyperthyroidism and ophthalmopathy. For the study at large: Peripheral blood collection took place at initial diagnosis, before any treatment.

Study-wide results and caveats: The model foresaw ophthalmopathy a median roughly 6 months prior to onset.

Disease duration was under 3 months in the ophthalmopathy patients, who also had a Clinical Activity Score of at least 3 and a NOSPECS grade of at least 4. Fresh peripheral blood, roughly 9.8 ml of it, supplied the PBMCs. Amplification of TCR beta CDR3 regions was performed using RNA transcripts as template. A first-round RT-PCR of the TCR CDR3 used the HTBI primer set. TCRdb processed the multiplex PCR reads anew with MiXCR; each CDR3 protein has one entry. Of about 520,000 distinct CDR3 sequences listed, approximately 25% were seen once; the top ten hold 10% to 12%. The clonotype was recovered from a young woman with Graves' ophthalmopathy. Specimen: blood.

The CDR3 nucleotides read TGCAGCGTCGTGGCCCCGGGACACCTGGGTCCGGATACGCAGTATTTT. This sequence encodes CSVVAPGHLGPDTQYF. J is TRBJ2-3 and V is TRBV29-1; maybe TRBD1 (6 bases). Germline assignment: CDR1 SQVTM and CDR2 ANQGSEA. V lost 6 bases, J lost 6 bases, and 25 bases lay in between. The CDR3 is 16 residues long.